This TCR beta chain was obtained from a study of shared clonotypes between healthy human individuals. Study-level points and caveats: With several donors compared, approximately 5% of naive CD4 clonotypes were shared.

As to this clone: The antigen remains unidentified.

Terminally differentiated effector memory CD45RA+ cells were left out of the naive CD8 fraction, which was CD45RO-negative and positively selected for CCR7. Each cell subset's genomic DNA was divided evenly among several immunoSEQ plates. DNA at 200 ng, 25,000 to 35,000 T cell genomes, went into sorted-subset replicate PCRs. Sequencing was performed with immunoSEQ multiplex PCR; in TCRdb, only in-frame clones are kept and a portion is missing. The sample holds approximately 2,200,000 clones, around 93% seen once. The sample taken for sequencing was naive CD8+ T cells from PBMCs. The origin of this receptor is a man in his late teens or twenties in good health. Some clones in this sample may be carry-over from other donors' samples.

CDR3 loop: CASSFSTNYGYTF. CDR3 bases: TGTGCCAGCAGTTTTTCTACTAACTATGGCTACACCTTC. The chain couples TRBV27 to TRBJ1-2; D remains ambiguous. Germline V CDR1 and CDR2: MNHEY, SMNVEV (reference sequence). The CDR3 is 13 amino acids. The V end lost 3 bases, the J end lost 0 bases, and 5 bases lay between the germline ends.